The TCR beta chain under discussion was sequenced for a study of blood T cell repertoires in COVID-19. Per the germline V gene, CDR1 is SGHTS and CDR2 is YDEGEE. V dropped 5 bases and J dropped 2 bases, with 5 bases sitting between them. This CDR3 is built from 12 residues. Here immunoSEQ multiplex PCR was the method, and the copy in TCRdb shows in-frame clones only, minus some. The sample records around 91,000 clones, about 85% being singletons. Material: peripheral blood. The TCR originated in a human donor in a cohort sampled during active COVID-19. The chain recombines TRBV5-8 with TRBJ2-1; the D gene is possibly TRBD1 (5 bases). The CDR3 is CASRGPYNEQFF. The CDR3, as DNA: TGTGCCAGCAGGGGGCCCTACAATGAGCAGTTCTTC.